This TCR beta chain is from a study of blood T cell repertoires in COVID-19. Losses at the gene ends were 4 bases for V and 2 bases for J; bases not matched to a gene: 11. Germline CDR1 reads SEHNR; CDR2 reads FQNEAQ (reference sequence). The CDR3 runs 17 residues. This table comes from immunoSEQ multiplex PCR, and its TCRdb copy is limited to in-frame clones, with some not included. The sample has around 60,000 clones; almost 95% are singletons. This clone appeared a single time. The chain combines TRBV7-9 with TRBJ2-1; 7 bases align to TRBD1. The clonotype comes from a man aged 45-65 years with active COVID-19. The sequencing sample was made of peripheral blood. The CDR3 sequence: CASSSTRRQGPYNEQFF. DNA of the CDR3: TGTGCCAGCAGCTCAACCCGACGACAGGGTCCCTACAATGAGCAGTTCTTC. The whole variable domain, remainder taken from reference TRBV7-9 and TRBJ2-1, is DTGVSQNPRHKITKRGQNVTFRCDPISEHNRLYWYRQTLGQGPEFLTYFQNEAQLEKSRLLSDRFSAERPKGSFSTLEIQRTEQGDSAMYLCASSSTRRQGPYNEQFFGPGTRLTVL.